Following are 4 T cell receptor beta chains from one sample sequenced in a study of blood T cell repertoires in COVID-19 (dated by TCRdb to 2020 to 2021). The library came from the immunoSEQ multiplex PCR assay. In TCRdb, the immuneACCESS table is reduced to in-frame sequences with V and J assigned. These tables do not hold every clone; where another copy was compared, an unresolved V gene accounts for under half, and the others remain unexplained. Recorded for this sample are about 81,000 clones; around 96% of them occurred a single time. Clones ranked in the top ten supply less than 5% of the sample. Sequencing was done on a sample of peripheral blood. All receptors derive from a human donor with active COVID-19. The donor label of this sample is uncertain.

This clone was detected many times. This rearrangement joins TRBV28 to TRBJ1-5; 7 nucleotides agree with TRBD1. The germline V gene has CDR1 MDHEN and CDR2 SYDVKM. The length of the CDR3 is 16 residues. The ends lost 6 bases at V and 1 base at J; junction bases unmatched: 9. The CDR3 bases are TGTGCCAGCAGAAGCCGTTTACAGGGGAGCAATCAGCCCCAGCATTTT. Translated, it gives CASRSRLQGSNQPQHF.

This clone was detected only once. The V gene is TRBV5-1, the J gene TRBJ2-1; 7 nucleotides line up with TRBD2. The length of the CDR3 is 15 residues. V lost 6 bases, J lost 4 bases, and 10 bases stayed unmatched. The germline V gene encodes CDR1 SGHRS and CDR2 YFSETQ. CDR3 sequence (DNA): TGCGCCAGCATGGGTCGGGAGGCGATTTACAATGAGCAGTTCTTC. It encodes CASMGREAIYNEQFF.

The V call is TRBV6-5, the J call TRBJ2-1, with D possibly being TRBD1 (5 bases). Trimming removed 2 bases at V and 7 bases at J, with 12 bases between. The CDR3 consists of 14 residues. Germline CDR1 is MNHEY and CDR2 is SVGAGI. This CDR3 reads CASSYRQGSNEQFF. CDR3 DNA sequence: TGTGCCAGCAGTTACCGGCAGGGATCGAATGAGCAGTTCTTC.

The chain joins TRBV2 to TRBJ2-1; 11 bases line up with TRBD1. The V gene end was trimmed by 7 bases and the J gene end by 4 bases; junction bases not matched to a gene: 6. The CDR3 covers 15 residues. Germline V gene lookup returns CDR1 SNHLY and CDR2 FYNNEI. The CDR3 loop is CASTGWDRGYNEQFF. Written as DNA, the CDR3 is TGTGCCAGCACCGGTTGGGACAGGGGGTACAATGAGCAGTTCTTC.